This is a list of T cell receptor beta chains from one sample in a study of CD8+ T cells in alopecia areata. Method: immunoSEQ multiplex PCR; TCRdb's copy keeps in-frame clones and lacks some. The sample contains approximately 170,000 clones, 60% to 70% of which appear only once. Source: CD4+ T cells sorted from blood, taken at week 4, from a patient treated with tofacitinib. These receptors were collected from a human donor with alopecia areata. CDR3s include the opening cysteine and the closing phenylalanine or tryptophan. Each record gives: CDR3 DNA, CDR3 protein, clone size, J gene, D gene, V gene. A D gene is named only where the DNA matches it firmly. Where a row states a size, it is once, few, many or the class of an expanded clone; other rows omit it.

cdr3_nt: TGCAGCTCGGAAAGAGGGACAGAATGGAGGAATGAGCAGTTCTTC; cdr3_aa: CSSERGTEWRNEQFF; clone_size: -; j_call: TRBJ2-1; d_call: TRBD1; v_call: TRBV29-1
cdr3_nt: TGCGCCAGCAGCTCGGGACCGAAAGAGACCCAGTACTTC; cdr3_aa: CASSSGPKETQYF; clone_size: -; j_call: TRBJ2-5; d_call: -; v_call: TRBV5-1
cdr3_nt: TGTGCCAGCAGTTTAGGTCCCGGGGAGCTGTTTTTT; cdr3_aa: CASSLGPGELFF; clone_size: -; j_call: TRBJ2-2; d_call: -; v_call: TRBV27
cdr3_nt: TGCAGCGTGAGCCTGAGCGGGAGGGGTAATGAGCAGTTCTTC; cdr3_aa: CSVSLSGRGNEQFF; clone_size: few; j_call: TRBJ2-1; d_call: TRBD2; v_call: TRBV29-1
cdr3_nt: TGTGCCAGCAAGGCACTAGCGGGAGCTGGCGAGCAGTACTTC; cdr3_aa: CASKALAGAGEQYF; clone_size: -; j_call: TRBJ2-7; d_call: TRBD2; v_call: TRBV6-5
cdr3_nt: TGTGCCAGCAGCCAAGCCGCGGGGGGCTACAATGAGCAGTTCTTC; cdr3_aa: CASSQAAGGYNEQFF; clone_size: -; j_call: TRBJ2-1; d_call: TRBD2; v_call: TRBV4-2
cdr3_nt: TGTGCCAGCAGCGTACCTGGGGCCAACGTCCTGACTTTC; cdr3_aa: CASSVPGANVLTF; clone_size: -; j_call: TRBJ2-6; d_call: -; v_call: TRBV14
cdr3_nt: TGCGCCAGCAGCCAAGAGAACCAGGGGCGGAAAAACGAGCAGTACTTC; cdr3_aa: CASSQENQGRKNEQYF; clone_size: -; j_call: TRBJ2-7; d_call: -; v_call: TRBV4-1
cdr3_nt: TGTGCCAGCAGCCAAGATGCCGTTCGATACGAGCAGTACTTC; cdr3_aa: CASSQDAVRYEQYF; clone_size: -; j_call: TRBJ2-7; d_call: -; v_call: TRBV4-1
cdr3_nt: TGTGCCAGCAGCACGGACTGGAGCTCCTACAATGAGCAGTTCTTC; cdr3_aa: CASSTDWSSYNEQFF; clone_size: -; j_call: TRBJ2-1; d_call: -; v_call: TRBV7-2
cdr3_nt: TGTGCCACCAGCGCCGCTTCCTCTGGGGCCAACGTCCTGACTTTC; cdr3_aa: CATSAASSGANVLTF; clone_size: -; j_call: TRBJ2-6; d_call: -; v_call: TRBV15
cdr3_nt: TGTGCCAGCTCAGGGAACAACTATGGCTACACCTTC; cdr3_aa: CASSGNNYGYTF; clone_size: -; j_call: TRBJ1-2; d_call: -; v_call: TRBV2
cdr3_nt: TGTGCCTGGAAGAGGGACAGGGGCCATTTCTTC; cdr3_aa: CAWKRDRGHFF; clone_size: -; j_call: TRBJ2-1; d_call: TRBD1; v_call: TRBV30
cdr3_nt: TGCAGCGTGGGAAGGGGGAGTGGAGAGACCCAGTACTTC; cdr3_aa: CSVGRGSGETQYF; clone_size: -; j_call: TRBJ2-5; d_call: -; v_call: TRBV29-1
cdr3_nt: TGTGCCACCAGCAGAGGGGACACCGGGGAGCTGTTTTTT; cdr3_aa: CATSRGDTGELFF; clone_size: -; j_call: TRBJ2-2; d_call: -; v_call: TRBV15
cdr3_nt: TGTGCCAGCAGCTTACGACAGCCCTCTAGCTACACCTTC; cdr3_aa: CASSLRQPSSYTF; clone_size: once; j_call: TRBJ1-2; d_call: -; v_call: TRBV5-4
cdr3_nt: TGTGCCAGTAGTGGGGACACGTCTCAGCCCCAGCATTTT; cdr3_aa: CASSGDTSQPQHF; clone_size: few; j_call: TRBJ1-5; d_call: -; v_call: TRBV19
cdr3_nt: TGCGCCAGCAGCGAAACCACAGGGAGCACAGATACGCAGTATTTT; cdr3_aa: CASSETTGSTDTQYF; clone_size: -; j_call: TRBJ2-3; d_call: -; v_call: TRBV5-1
cdr3_nt: TGCAGCGTTGGACTAGCGGGGGCCTACGAGCAGTACTTC; cdr3_aa: CSVGLAGAYEQYF; clone_size: few; j_call: TRBJ2-7; d_call: TRBD2; v_call: TRBV29-1
cdr3_nt: TGCAGTGCTAGAATGGACTATGGCTACACCTTC; cdr3_aa: CSARMDYGYTF; clone_size: few; j_call: TRBJ1-2; d_call: -; v_call: TRBV20-1
cdr3_nt: TGTGCCAGCAGCTTAGTTGCGGGATCGGGGGAGACCCAGTACTTC; cdr3_aa: CASSLVAGSGETQYF; clone_size: -; j_call: TRBJ2-5; d_call: -; v_call: TRBV7-2
cdr3_nt: TGTGCCTGGACCTCACTAGTGCGGAGAGGAGAGACCCAGTACTTC; cdr3_aa: CAWTSLVRRGETQYF; clone_size: -; j_call: TRBJ2-5; d_call: -; v_call: TRBV30
cdr3_nt: TGTGCCAGCAGCTTAACAGGGTACGAGCAGTACTTC; cdr3_aa: CASSLTGYEQYF; clone_size: -; j_call: TRBJ2-7; d_call: -; v_call: TRBV5-4
cdr3_nt: TGCGCCAGCAGCCAAGATCCCCCGGGACAGGGAAACATTCAGTACTTC; cdr3_aa: CASSQDPPGQGNIQYF; clone_size: few; j_call: TRBJ2-4; d_call: TRBD1; v_call: TRBV4-1
cdr3_nt: TGTGCCAGCCGATATCTAGGCCTCGAGCAGTACTTC; cdr3_aa: CASRYLGLEQYF; clone_size: -; j_call: TRBJ2-7; d_call: -; v_call: TRBV25-1
cdr3_nt: TGTGCCAGTAGGACCGGTAAATCTGGTGATCAGCCCCAGCATTTT; cdr3_aa: CASRTGKSGDQPQHF; clone_size: -; j_call: TRBJ1-5; d_call: -; v_call: TRBV19
cdr3_nt: TGCGCCAGCAGCATACAAGGACAGGCCATCTATGGCTACACCTTC; cdr3_aa: CASSIQGQAIYGYTF; clone_size: once; j_call: TRBJ1-2; d_call: TRBD1; v_call: TRBV5-1
cdr3_nt: TGCGCCAGCAGCCACGGCAGGATCCAAGAGACCCAGTACTTC; cdr3_aa: CASSHGRIQETQYF; clone_size: -; j_call: TRBJ2-5; d_call: -; v_call: TRBV4-1
cdr3_nt: TGCAGCGTTGGGGAGCGGGGAAACACCGGGGAGCTGTTTTTT; cdr3_aa: CSVGERGNTGELFF; clone_size: -; j_call: TRBJ2-2; d_call: TRBD2; v_call: TRBV29-1
cdr3_nt: TGTGCCAGCAGCTTGCCCTCTGGGGCCAACGTCCTGACTTTC; cdr3_aa: CASSLPSGANVLTF; clone_size: -; j_call: TRBJ2-6; d_call: -; v_call: TRBV5-4
cdr3_nt: TGCAGCGCAGGGGGCCGGCGGGAGACCCAGTACTTC; cdr3_aa: CSAGGRRETQYF; clone_size: -; j_call: TRBJ2-5; d_call: TRBD1; v_call: TRBV29-1
cdr3_nt: TGTGCCAGCAGCTTAGTCGGAGGGGCAGATACGCAGTATTTT; cdr3_aa: CASSLVGGADTQYF; clone_size: -; j_call: TRBJ2-3; d_call: -; v_call: TRBV11-2
cdr3_nt: TGTGCCAGCAGCGCCCAGGGGCGGCAAGAGACCCAGTACTTC; cdr3_aa: CASSAQGRQETQYF; clone_size: -; j_call: TRBJ2-5; d_call: -; v_call: TRBV4-2
cdr3_nt: TGTGCCAGCAGCTCGCCTAGCGGGAGCGACGATGAGCAGTTCTTC; cdr3_aa: CASSSPSGSDDEQFF; clone_size: few; j_call: TRBJ2-1; d_call: TRBD2; v_call: TRBV28
cdr3_nt: TGTGCCAGCAGCTTAGGGACTAGCGGGAGGGGTTCCTACAATGAGCAGTTCTTC; cdr3_aa: CASSLGTSGRGSYNEQFF; clone_size: -; j_call: TRBJ2-1; d_call: TRBD2; v_call: TRBV7-2
cdr3_nt: TGTGCCACCAGCAGGATTCGGACAGATACGCAGTATTTT; cdr3_aa: CATSRIRTDTQYF; clone_size: -; j_call: TRBJ2-3; d_call: -; v_call: TRBV15
cdr3_nt: TGTGCCAGCAGCTTCACAGGGGTTGCTGAGCAGTTCTTC; cdr3_aa: CASSFTGVAEQFF; clone_size: -; j_call: TRBJ2-1; d_call: TRBD1; v_call: TRBV5-6
cdr3_nt: TGTGCCAGCAGTTACTCGTTGGGGTTAGAGACCCAGTACTTC; cdr3_aa: CASSYSLGLETQYF; clone_size: -; j_call: TRBJ2-5; d_call: -; v_call: TRBV6-5
cdr3_nt: TGTGCCAGCAGACGAATACAGGGTAGCGAGCAGTACTTC; cdr3_aa: CASRRIQGSEQYF; clone_size: -; j_call: TRBJ2-7; d_call: -; v_call: TRBV11-2
cdr3_nt: TGCGCCAGCAGCCTCCGTAGCGAACGACCCTACAATGAGCAGTTCTTC; cdr3_aa: CASSLRSERPYNEQFF; clone_size: -; j_call: TRBJ2-1; d_call: -; v_call: TRBV5-1
cdr3_nt: TGTGCCAGCAGAAGACACGCTTCGAACACTGAAGCTTTCTTT; cdr3_aa: CASRRHASNTEAFF; clone_size: -; j_call: TRBJ1-1; d_call: -; v_call: TRBV5-6
cdr3_nt: TGTGCCTGGAGCCTCACGGGGGGGAGCGGAGATTTT; cdr3_aa: CAWSLTGGSGDF; clone_size: few; j_call: TRBJ1-3; d_call: -; v_call: TRBV30
cdr3_nt: TGCAGCGTCTCAGCGGGAGTATCGTACGAGCAGTACTTC; cdr3_aa: CSVSAGVSYEQYF; clone_size: few; j_call: TRBJ2-7; d_call: TRBD2; v_call: TRBV29-1
cdr3_nt: TGTGCCTGGAATAGCGGGAGCTACAATGAGCAGTTCTTC; cdr3_aa: CAWNSGSYNEQFF; clone_size: -; j_call: TRBJ2-1; d_call: TRBD2; v_call: TRBV30
cdr3_nt: TGCGCCAGCAGCCAAGATCTAGCGTACAATGAGCAGTTCTTC; cdr3_aa: CASSQDLAYNEQFF; clone_size: few; j_call: TRBJ2-1; d_call: -; v_call: TRBV4-3
cdr3_nt: TGTGCCAGCAGAAAACTAGCGGCGCACACAGATACGCAGTATTTT; cdr3_aa: CASRKLAAHTDTQYF; clone_size: -; j_call: TRBJ2-3; d_call: TRBD2; v_call: TRBV27
cdr3_nt: TGTGCCTGGAGTGTCGGGACTAGCCTTACCGGGGAGCTGTTTTTT; cdr3_aa: CAWSVGTSLTGELFF; clone_size: once; j_call: TRBJ2-2; d_call: TRBD2; v_call: TRBV30
cdr3_nt: TGCGCCAGCAGCCGCGCCGTTACCTACGAGCAGTACTTC; cdr3_aa: CASSRAVTYEQYF; clone_size: few; j_call: TRBJ2-7; d_call: -; v_call: TRBV4-3
cdr3_nt: TGCGCCAGCGGAGACGGGACAGGGGCAGATACGCAGTATTTT; cdr3_aa: CASGDGTGADTQYF; clone_size: -; j_call: TRBJ2-3; d_call: TRBD1; v_call: TRBV5-1
cdr3_nt: TGTGCCAGCAGCTTGGGCAGGAGCCTCTACGAGCAGTACTTC; cdr3_aa: CASSLGRSLYEQYF; clone_size: -; j_call: TRBJ2-7; d_call: -; v_call: TRBV7-6
cdr3_nt: TGTGCCAGCAGCTATCGGGGGACGGACGAGCAGTACTTC; cdr3_aa: CASSYRGTDEQYF; clone_size: -; j_call: TRBJ2-7; d_call: -; v_call: TRBV7-9